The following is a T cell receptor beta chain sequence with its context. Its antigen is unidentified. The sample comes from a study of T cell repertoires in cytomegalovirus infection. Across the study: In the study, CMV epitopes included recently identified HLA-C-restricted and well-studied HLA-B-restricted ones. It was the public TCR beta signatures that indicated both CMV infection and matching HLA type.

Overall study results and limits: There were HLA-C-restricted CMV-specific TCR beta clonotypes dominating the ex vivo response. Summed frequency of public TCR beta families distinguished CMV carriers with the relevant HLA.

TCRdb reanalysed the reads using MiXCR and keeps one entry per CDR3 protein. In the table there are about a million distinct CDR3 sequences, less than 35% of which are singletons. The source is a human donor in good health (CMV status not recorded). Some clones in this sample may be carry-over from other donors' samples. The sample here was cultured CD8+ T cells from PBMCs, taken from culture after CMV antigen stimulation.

DNA of the CDR3: TGTGCCACCAGTGAGGGAACAGAGCTCCTCCTGGACAATGAGCAGTTCTTC. Translation gives CATSEGTELLLDNEQFF. This chain joins TRBV24-1 and TRBJ2-1; the D is unclear. The CDR3 is 17 amino acids. Germline loops: CDR1 KGHDR, CDR2 SFDVKD. Trimming took off 4 bases at V and 5 bases at J, with 20 bases between the two ends.